Listed below are T cell receptor beta chains from one sample, sequenced in a study of blood T cell repertoires in COVID-19. The method was immunoSEQ multiplex PCR; TCRdb's version includes in-frame clones alone and lacks a portion of them. The sample holds over 75,000 clones, approximately 80% seen once. The material sequenced was peripheral blood. All receptors come from a human donor in a cohort sampled during active COVID-19. Each CDR3 is given with its conserved first and last residue. Fields, in order: clone size, J gene, V gene, D gene, CDR3 DNA, CDR3 protein. D genes are given only for firm matches. Rows may omit the clone size; those that give it use once, few, many or a size class.

clone_size: .
j_call: TRBJ2-5
v_call: TRBV15
d_call: TRBD1
cdr3_nt: TGTGCCACCAGCAGAGATCCTGGGACAGATAAAGAGACCCAGTACTTC
cdr3_aa: CATSRDPGTDKETQYF

clone_size: .
j_call: TRBJ1-1
v_call: TRBV2
d_call: .
cdr3_nt: TGTGCCAGCAGTGAGTCCCAACGAGGAGCTTTCTTT
cdr3_aa: CASSESQRGAFF

clone_size: .
j_call: TRBJ1-5
v_call: TRBV28
d_call: TRBD1
cdr3_nt: TGTGCCAGCAGCTCCCCCAGGACAGGGGTCCAGCCCCAGCATTTT
cdr3_aa: CASSSPRTGVQPQHF

clone_size: .
j_call: TRBJ2-1
v_call: TRBV30
d_call: .
cdr3_nt: TGTGCCTGGTCATGGCGGAATGAGCAGTTCTTC
cdr3_aa: CAWSWRNEQFF

clone_size: few
j_call: TRBJ1-3
v_call: TRBV6-5
d_call: TRBD1
cdr3_nt: TGTGCCAGCAGTAAGACAGGGGGGGCTGGAAACACCATATATTTT
cdr3_aa: CASSKTGGAGNTIYF

clone_size: .
j_call: TRBJ1-6
v_call: TRBV2
d_call: .
cdr3_nt: TGTGCCAGCAGTGGTCAGGGCCGAATTTCACCCCTCCACTTT
cdr3_aa: CASSGQGRISPLHF

clone_size: .
j_call: TRBJ2-1
v_call: TRBV7-3
d_call: TRBD2
cdr3_nt: TGTGCCAGCAGCTTAGGAGGACTAGCGGGGGGCTATGAGCAGTTCTTC
cdr3_aa: CASSLGGLAGGYEQFF

clone_size: .
j_call: TRBJ2-3
v_call: TRBV7-9
d_call: .
cdr3_nt: TGTGCCAGCAGCGCCGACATATCCGATACGCAGTATTTT
cdr3_aa: CASSADISDTQYF

clone_size: .
j_call: TRBJ2-3
v_call: TRBV6-5
d_call: .
cdr3_nt: TGTGCCAGCAGCCATACAGCCACAGATACGCAGTATTTT
cdr3_aa: CASSHTATDTQYF

clone_size: .
j_call: TRBJ2-5
v_call: TRBV7-2
d_call: .
cdr3_nt: TGTGCCAGCAGCTCCGTAGCAGCAGGGCGAGAGACCCAGTACTTC
cdr3_aa: CASSSVAAGRETQYF

clone_size: many
j_call: TRBJ2-5
v_call: TRBV9
d_call: TRBD2
cdr3_nt: TGTGCCAGCAGCGTAGAGGCTAGCGGGGGGGCCGGGCAAGAGACCCAGTACTTC
cdr3_aa: CASSVEASGGAGQETQYF

clone_size: .
j_call: TRBJ1-1
v_call: TRBV13
d_call: .
cdr3_nt: TGTGCCAGCAGCTTAGTTCTCAGGGCGTTGAACACTGAAGCTTTCTTT
cdr3_aa: CASSLVLRALNTEAFF

clone_size: .
j_call: TRBJ1-5
v_call: TRBV29-1
d_call: .
cdr3_nt: TGCAGCGTCGGTGGGAGGAATCAGCCCCAGCATTTT
cdr3_aa: CSVGGRNQPQHF

clone_size: .
j_call: TRBJ2-2
v_call: TRBV4-1
d_call: TRBD2
cdr3_nt: TGCGCCAGCAGCCAAGATGGGACTAGTACCGGGGAGCTGTTTTTT
cdr3_aa: CASSQDGTSTGELFF

clone_size: .
j_call: TRBJ2-1
v_call: TRBV25-1
d_call: TRBD2
cdr3_nt: TGTGCCAGCAGTGAATATCTAGCGGGGGCCGACAATGAGCAGTTCTTC
cdr3_aa: CASSEYLAGADNEQFF

clone_size: .
j_call: TRBJ2-7
v_call: TRBV7-9
d_call: .
cdr3_nt: TGTGCCAGCACCCTACAGGGATCCGAGCAGTACTTC
cdr3_aa: CASTLQGSEQYF

clone_size: .
j_call: TRBJ1-3
v_call: TRBV28
d_call: .
cdr3_nt: TGTGCCAGCAACAAATTTGGGGGGTCCTCGGGAAACACCATATATTTT
cdr3_aa: CASNKFGGSSGNTIYF

clone_size: once
j_call: TRBJ2-1
v_call: TRBV5-5
d_call: .
cdr3_nt: TGTGCCAGCAGGAGGGATGTAGGAACCTACAATGAGCAGTTCTTC
cdr3_aa: CASRRDVGTYNEQFF

clone_size: .
j_call: TRBJ2-3
v_call: TRBV2
d_call: .
cdr3_nt: TGTGCCAGCAGTTCTAGCTGGAGGTCCACAGATACGCAGTATTTT
cdr3_aa: CASSSSWRSTDTQYF

clone_size: .
j_call: TRBJ2-4
v_call: TRBV30
d_call: .
cdr3_nt: TGTGCCTGGAGTCGACAGCTAGCCAAAAACATTCAGTACTTC
cdr3_aa: CAWSRQLAKNIQYF

clone_size: .
j_call: TRBJ1-2
v_call: TRBV2
d_call: TRBD1
cdr3_nt: TGTGCCAGCAGTCCCCAAGGACAGGGCCCTCTTGGCTACACCTTC
cdr3_aa: CASSPQGQGPLGYTF

clone_size: .
j_call: TRBJ2-7
v_call: TRBV7-6
d_call: .
cdr3_nt: TGTGCCAGCAGCCCTCAGGAGGGCCCCTACGAGCAGTACTTC
cdr3_aa: CASSPQEGPYEQYF

clone_size: .
j_call: TRBJ1-6
v_call: TRBV11-2
d_call: TRBD1
cdr3_nt: TGTGCCAGCAGCTTTTCTCCAGGGGGCGTCTCCTATAATTCACCCCTCCACTTT
cdr3_aa: CASSFSPGGVSYNSPLHF

clone_size: .
j_call: TRBJ2-7
v_call: TRBV7-9
d_call: .
cdr3_nt: TGTGCCAGCAGCTTAGGAGGGACAACCAAGCAGTACTTC
cdr3_aa: CASSLGGTTKQYF

clone_size: .
j_call: TRBJ2-1
v_call: TRBV11-3
d_call: .
cdr3_nt: TGTGCCAGCAGCCCAGGTGCGGACTTGGATGAGCAGTTCTTC
cdr3_aa: CASSPGADLDEQFF

clone_size: .
j_call: TRBJ2-4
v_call: TRBV28
d_call: TRBD2
cdr3_nt: TGTGCCAGCAGTTTCCCGCGGGAGAAAAACATTCAGTACTTC
cdr3_aa: CASSFPREKNIQYF

clone_size: .
j_call: TRBJ1-1
v_call: TRBV6-2/TRBV6-3
d_call: .
cdr3_nt: TGTGCCAGCAGTGGCAGAAGAAACACTGAAGCTTTCTTT
cdr3_aa: CASSGRRNTEAFF

clone_size: .
j_call: TRBJ1-6
v_call: TRBV7-2
d_call: .
cdr3_nt: TGTGCCAGCAGCCCCTCGGACACTTATAATTCACCCCTCCACTTT
cdr3_aa: CASSPSDTYNSPLHF

clone_size: .
j_call: TRBJ2-1
v_call: TRBV5-4
d_call: TRBD2
cdr3_nt: TGTGCCAGCAGCTCGTCGACTAGCGGGAGACAAAATGAGCAGTTCTTC
cdr3_aa: CASSSSTSGRQNEQFF

clone_size: .
j_call: TRBJ2-3
v_call: TRBV28
d_call: .
cdr3_nt: TGTGCCAGCAGTTCCCCCGCTGCCGGGGCAGATACGCAGTATTTT
cdr3_aa: CASSSPAAGADTQYF

clone_size: .
j_call: TRBJ1-4
v_call: TRBV5-1
d_call: .
cdr3_nt: TGCGCCAGCAGCTTTCGACCTCGACAGACTAATGAAAAACTGTTTTTT
cdr3_aa: CASSFRPRQTNEKLFF

clone_size: .
j_call: TRBJ1-2
v_call: TRBV27
d_call: TRBD1
cdr3_nt: TGTGCCAGCAAGGACAGGGGGCTAGTTGGCTACACCTTC
cdr3_aa: CASKDRGLVGYTF

clone_size: .
j_call: TRBJ2-3
v_call: TRBV4-1
d_call: TRBD1
cdr3_nt: TGCGCCAGCAGCCAAGCCGGGACAGGGGGCCCAGATACGCAGTATTTT
cdr3_aa: CASSQAGTGGPDTQYF

clone_size: .
j_call: TRBJ1-1
v_call: TRBV7-9
d_call: TRBD1
cdr3_nt: TGTGCCAGCAGCTCAGACAGGGGAGGTACTGAAGCTTTCTTT
cdr3_aa: CASSSDRGGTEAFF

clone_size: .
j_call: TRBJ2-1
v_call: TRBV27
d_call: TRBD1
cdr3_nt: TGTGCCAGCAGTACCTACAGGGGTCGGGAGCAGTTCTTC
cdr3_aa: CASSTYRGREQFF

clone_size: .
j_call: TRBJ2-1
v_call: TRBV7-2
d_call: TRBD2
cdr3_nt: TGTGCCAGCAGCCCCTCTAGCGGGGGATCCTACAATGAGCAGTTCTTC
cdr3_aa: CASSPSSGGSYNEQFF

clone_size: .
j_call: TRBJ2-1
v_call: TRBV6-2/TRBV6-3
d_call: TRBD1
cdr3_nt: TGTGCCAGCAGTTACCGGGACAGGGAGAAGGATGAGCAGTTCTTC
cdr3_aa: CASSYRDREKDEQFF

clone_size: .
j_call: TRBJ1-2
v_call: TRBV5-1
d_call: TRBD1
cdr3_nt: TGCGCCAGCAGCACCGACAGGGCGGGGAACTATGGCTACACCTTC
cdr3_aa: CASSTDRAGNYGYTF

clone_size: .
j_call: TRBJ1-5
v_call: TRBV4-2
d_call: .
cdr3_nt: TGTGCCAGCAGCCAAGATTTGAGAGGCAATCAGCCCCAGCATTTT
cdr3_aa: CASSQDLRGNQPQHF

clone_size: .
j_call: TRBJ1-1
v_call: TRBV19
d_call: .
cdr3_nt: TGTGCCAGTAGTATAGCAGGGCTGGGCACTGAAGCTTTCTTT
cdr3_aa: CASSIAGLGTEAFF

clone_size: .
j_call: TRBJ1-1
v_call: TRBV18
d_call: TRBD1
cdr3_nt: TGTGCCAGCTCCCGCGGTCCGGACAGGGAAAGGGGCGAGAGCTTT
cdr3_aa: CASSRGPDRERGESF

clone_size: .
j_call: TRBJ2-3
v_call: TRBV10-3
d_call: TRBD2
cdr3_nt: TGTGCCATCAGTGGGACTAGCGGCACAGATACGCAGTATTTT
cdr3_aa: CAISGTSGTDTQYF

clone_size: .
j_call: TRBJ1-1
v_call: TRBV10-3
d_call: .
cdr3_nt: TGTGCCATCAGGAGGGAACAGGGCGGCACTGAAGCTTTCTTT
cdr3_aa: CAIRREQGGTEAFF

clone_size: few
j_call: TRBJ2-7
v_call: TRBV4-1
d_call: .
cdr3_nt: TGCGCCAGCAGCCAAAAGGCGGGAGGGACAGGGGACGAGCAGTACTTC
cdr3_aa: CASSQKAGGTGDEQYF

clone_size: .
j_call: TRBJ1-1
v_call: TRBV28
d_call: .
cdr3_nt: TGTGCCAGCAGTTTAGTACTTACTGAAGCTTTCTTT
cdr3_aa: CASSLVLTEAFF

clone_size: few
j_call: TRBJ1-1
v_call: TRBV24-1
d_call: .
cdr3_nt: TGTGCCACCAGTGATAGGAGCCCTGAAGCTTTCTTT
cdr3_aa: CATSDRSPEAFF

clone_size: .
j_call: TRBJ2-1
v_call: TRBV6-6
d_call: .
cdr3_nt: TGTGCCAGCAGTTACAGGCCTGGGGGCCACAATGAGCAGTTCTTC
cdr3_aa: CASSYRPGGHNEQFF

clone_size: few
j_call: TRBJ1-6
v_call: TRBV30
d_call: .
cdr3_nt: TGTGCCTGGAGTGCTCAGGGTAATTCACCCCTCCACTTT
cdr3_aa: CAWSAQGNSPLHF

clone_size: .
j_call: TRBJ2-7
v_call: TRBV2
d_call: .
cdr3_nt: TGTGCCAGCACAGCTTTGGGGCCCCCCTACGAGCAGTACTTC
cdr3_aa: CASTALGPPYEQYF

clone_size: .
j_call: TRBJ2-7
v_call: TRBV5-6
d_call: TRBD2
cdr3_nt: TGTGCCAGCAGCGTACTAGCGGGGGAGACCTACGAGCAGTACTTC
cdr3_aa: CASSVLAGETYEQYF

clone_size: few
j_call: TRBJ1-2
v_call: TRBV27
d_call: .
cdr3_nt: TGTGCCAGCAGTTTAAGGCAGGGGACTAGGGATGGCTACACCTTC
cdr3_aa: CASSLRQGTRDGYTF

clone_size: .
j_call: TRBJ1-1
v_call: TRBV5-1
d_call: .
cdr3_nt: TGCGCCAGCAGCGATGACAGGAACACTGAAGCTTTCTTT
cdr3_aa: CASSDDRNTEAFF

clone_size: .
j_call: TRBJ2-7
v_call: TRBV2
d_call: TRBD1
cdr3_nt: TGTGCCAGCAGAAACGGACAGGTCGGCTCCTACGAGCAGTACTTC
cdr3_aa: CASRNGQVGSYEQYF

clone_size: .
j_call: TRBJ1-1
v_call: TRBV30
d_call: .
cdr3_nt: TGTGCCTGGAGTGCTCGGGGGGGAGGGAGCAGGGAAGCTTTCTTT
cdr3_aa: CAWSARGGGSREAFF

clone_size: .
j_call: TRBJ1-2
v_call: TRBV19
d_call: TRBD1
cdr3_nt: TGTGCCAGTAGTCCGACAGGGATAGGCTACACCTTC
cdr3_aa: CASSPTGIGYTF

clone_size: .
j_call: TRBJ2-2
v_call: TRBV5-1
d_call: TRBD2
cdr3_nt: TGCGCCAGCACCCTACTAGCGGGTAACACCGGGGAGCTGTTTTTT
cdr3_aa: CASTLLAGNTGELFF